This TCR beta chain stems from a study of shared T cell receptors in the human thymus. Measured with immunoSEQ multiplex PCR; TCRdb has only the in-frame clones, and not every one. The table lists hundreds of thousands of clones, 95% of them singletons. This clone was detected once. This sequence was found in a human donor. The sequenced sample consisted of thymocytes.

DNA for the CDR3: TGTGCCAGTAGCCACCTACCCGGCGCTCAGCCCCAGCATTTT. Protein sequence: CASSHLPGAQPQHF. V is TRBV19 and J is TRBJ1-5, with D hard to call. Per the germline V gene, CDR1 is LNHDA and CDR2 is SQIVND (reference sequence). The germline V and J ends were trimmed by 6 bases and 6 bases, with 15 bases remaining between them. There are 14 residues in the CDR3.